This T cell receptor (beta chain) was obtained from a study of blood T cell repertoires in COVID-19. In the study overall: Italy, Spain and the United States were the sources of the convalescent and acute COVID-19 samples.

This CDR3 has 14 residues. The junction had 5 bases not matched to a gene; V was cut back by 3 bases and J by 6 bases. Germline V gene lookup returns CDR1 SGDLS and CDR2 YYNGEE. Per the authors' pipeline: Nucleated cell counts were estimated from reference gene primer amplification. Repertoires were generated with immunoSEQ multiplex PCR, while TCRdb's copy carries only in-frame clones and drops some. D and trimming come from the DNA, and the V and J calls and clone size come from that table. The sample has about 240,000 clones, 75% to 90% seen once. Adults between roughly 18 and 95 years of age took part from 20 to 25 US areas. Participants were placed into cohorts based on the clinical history they reported.

This chain connects TRBV9 to TRBJ2-1; 8 bases align to TRBD2. Sequences were obtained from PBMCs or T cells enriched from blood (not recorded which). The source of this sequence is a woman aged 40 to 55 with acute COVID-19. Here the CDR3 DNA reads TGTGCCAGCAGCGCCGGGACTAGAGGCAATGAGCAGTTCTTC. It specifies CASSAGTRGNEQFF.